Listed here are 24 T cell receptor beta chains from one sample, sequenced in a study of long-term antiretroviral therapy in people with HIV. This was the immunoSEQ v3.0 assay at survey level. Clones were sequenced by immunoSEQ multiplex PCR, and TCRdb holds only the in-frame ones, with some missing. The sample consists of around 22,000 clones, around 83% of them appearing once. This specimen consisted of unsorted PBMCs, obtained 0.1 years before starting antiretroviral therapy. Receptors were obtained from a young man with HIV.

The chain has TRBV6-1 and TRBJ2-5, with a weak D call TRBD1 (5 bases). The tail of the sequence fits TRBJ2-7 better, so the J call may be wrong. The CDR3 runs to 15 residues. The germline gives CDR1 MNHNS, CDR2 SASEGT. The CDR3 nucleotides are TGTGCCAGCAGTGAAGTAGGGCAGGGAACCTACGAGCAGTACTTC. Translation gives CASSEVGQGTYEQYF.

The chain has TRBV9 and TRBJ2-7; either TRBD1 or TRBD2 may supply D (6 bases each). The length of the CDR3 is 13 residues. The V gene's germline CDR1 is SGDLS and CDR2 YYNGEE. V dropped 6 bases and J dropped 0 bases, with 10 bases sitting between them. CDR3 region: CASNGGNSYEQYF. The DNA for the CDR3 is TGTGCCAGCAACGGGGGCAACTCCTACGAGCAGTACTTC. Complete variable domain (other parts from reference TRBV9 and TRBJ2-7): DSGVTQTPKHLITATGQRVTLRCSPRSGDLSVYWYQQSLDQGLQFLIQYYNGEERAKGNILERFSAQQFPDLHSELNLSSLELGDSALYFCASNGGNSYEQYFGPGTRLTVT.

This clone came up a few times. In nucleotides, the CDR3 is TGTGCCAGCACCCCCCGAGGACAGGGGTTCTACGAGCAGTACTTC. Amino acids: CASTPRGQGFYEQYF. The chain links TRBV4-2 to TRBJ2-7; 9 nucleotides match TRBD1. J was trimmed by 3 bases and V by 7 bases; bases with no gene match: 10. This CDR3 has 15 amino acids. The germline gives CDR1 LGHNA, CDR2 YNFKEQ.

This sequence joins TRBV23-1 and TRBJ1-4; possibly TRBD1 for D (6 bases). TRBV23-1 has ORF status, its function being uncertain. V lost 0 bases and J lost 0, with 8 bases in between. The CDR3 is made up of 16 amino acids. Here the CDR3 reads CASSQSNRATNEKLFF. DNA for the CDR3: TGCGCCAGCAGTCAATCCAACAGGGCAACTAATGAAAAACTGTTTTTT.

This clone was observed a handful of times. The rearrangement joins TRBV7-8 to TRBJ1-5; TRBD1 matches at 9 bases. Germline trimming cut 2 bases from V and 1 base from J; bases unmatched to any gene: 12. The CDR3 is 19 residues long. Germline-derived CDR1 and CDR2 are SGHVS and FQNEAQ. The CDR3 sequence is CASSLLRDRVSISNQPQHF. In DNA, the CDR3 is TGTGCCAGCAGCTTACTTCGGGACAGGGTTTCGATAAGCAATCAGCCCCAGCATTTT.

The V and J genes are TRBV5-1 and TRBJ2-5; D remains ambiguous. The V end lost 1 base, the J end lost 4 bases, and 14 bases lay between the germline ends. This CDR3 comprises 15 residues. CDR1 SGHRS and CDR2 YFSETQ come from the germline V gene. CDR3 sequence: CASSLLGPGGETQYF. CDR3 DNA sequence: TGCGCCAGCAGCTTGCTTGGACCGGGTGGAGAGACCCAGTACTTC.

The chain links TRBV29-1 to TRBJ2-7, with D perhaps assigned TRBD1 or TRBD2 (5 bases each). Germline CDR1 reads SQVTM; CDR2 reads ANQGSEA. Trimming cost V 4 bases and J 3 bases, with 16 bases left between them. This CDR3 spans 14 amino acids. CDR3 protein: CSVGGFATGYEQYF. DNA for the CDR3: TGCAGCGTTGGGGGGTTTGCAACCGGCTACGAGCAGTACTTC.

The rearrangement links TRBV6-5 to TRBJ1-5; possible D gene TRBD1, 5 bases. Germline V CDR1 and CDR2: MNHEY, SVGAGI. The CDR3 spans 15 residues. Trimming cost V 0 bases and J 7 bases, with 13 bases left between them. As DNA, the CDR3 is TGTGCCAGCAGTTACTCTTCGGGGCAGTCGCAGCCCCAGCATTTT. This gives the protein CASSYSSGQSQPQHF.

A few counts support this clone. The CDR3 spells CASSDSLYTEAFF. The CDR3 DNA is TGTGCCAGCAGCGATAGCCTCTACACTGAAGCTTTCTTT. The chain uses TRBV9 and TRBJ1-1; D remains unclear. The germline V and J ends were trimmed by 3 bases and 3 bases, with 9 bases remaining between them. This CDR3 is built from 13 residues. Per germline, CDR1 SGDLS and CDR2 YYNGEE. The full variable domain, its missing parts supplied by reference TRBV9 and TRBJ1-1, is DSGVTQTPKHLITATGQRVTLRCSPRSGDLSVYWYQQSLDQGLQFLIQYYNGEERAKGNILERFSAQQFPDLHSELNLSSLELGDSALYFCASSDSLYTEAFFGQGTRLTVV.

CDR3 region: CASSSPTGSYEQYF. CDR3 in DNA: TGTGCCAGCAGTTCGCCGACAGGCTCCTACGAGCAGTACTTC. V usage is TRBV28 and J usage is TRBJ2-7; D is possibly TRBD1 (6 bases). The CDR3 has 14 amino acids. V was shortened by 4 bases and J by 0 bases, with 10 bases between the two germline ends. Germline V gene sequence: CDR1 MDHEN, CDR2 SYDVKM.

The chain couples TRBV19 to TRBJ1-6; possibly TRBD1 for D (5 bases). Germline V lookup: CDR1 LNHDA, CDR2 SQIVND (reference sequence). The CDR3 has 14 amino acids. Trimming took off 3 bases at V and 7 bases at J, with 10 bases between the two ends. The CDR3 nucleotides read TGTGCCAGTAGTATTGAGGGGAGAAATTCACCCCTCCACTTT. Its translation is CASSIEGRNSPLHF.

DNA for the CDR3: TGTGCCAGCAGTATCCAGGGGGAGACCCAGTACTTC. This gives the protein CASSIQGETQYF. V is TRBV27 and J is TRBJ2-5; the D gene is possibly TRBD1 (6 bases). The CDR3 is made up of 12 amino acids. V was trimmed by 5 bases and J by 5 bases, leaving 9 bases between them. CDR1 MNHEY and CDR2 SMNVEV come from the germline V gene (reference sequence).

The rearrangement uses TRBV9 and TRBJ2-2, with 8 bases identical to TRBD2. The CDR3 contains 15 residues. After removal of 4 bases from V and 0 bases from J, the junction contained 2 bases not matched to a gene. Per germline, CDR1 SGDLS and CDR2 YYNGEE. The CDR3 loop reads CASSQLAANTGELFF. In nucleotides, the CDR3 is TGTGCCAGCAGCCAACTAGCGGCGAACACCGGGGAGCTGTTTTTT.

This rearrangement joins TRBV28 to TRBJ2-1; possible D gene TRBD2, 6 bases. In germline, CDR1 is MDHEN, CDR2 SYDVKM. The CDR3 consists of 15 residues. V lost 4 bases to trimming and J lost 5 bases, with 15 bases between them. CDR3 in DNA: TGTGCCAGCAGTTACACGGCGGGAAGGCACAATGAGCAGTTCTTC. Its translation is CASSYTAGRHNEQFF.

The chain has TRBV5-1 and TRBJ1-1; 7 bases match TRBD1. This CDR3 is built from 14 residues. In germline, CDR1 is SGHRS, CDR2 YFSETQ. V trimming: 4 bases; J trimming: 4 bases; junction bases outside the gene matches: 7. The CDR3 coding sequence is TGCGCCAGCAGCCCTACACAGGGGAGCACTGAAGCTTTCTTT. Translation gives CASSPTQGSTEAFF.

The V gene is TRBV6-5, the J gene TRBJ1-1, with D possibly matching TRBD1 (6 bases). Germline lookup yields CDR1 MNHEY and CDR2 SVGAGI. V shed 8 bases and J shed 5 bases, with 12 bases lying between them. This CDR3 region has 12 residues. CDR3 region: CASVDRRTEAFF. The CDR3 region has the DNA TGTGCCAGCGTAGACAGGCGTACTGAAGCTTTCTTT.

V usage is TRBV13 and J usage is TRBJ2-1; 12 bases align to TRBD2. The J segment lost 15 bases and the V segment lost 5 bases, leaving 11 bases of the junction unmatched. Germline CDR1 and CDR2: PRHDT and FYEKMQ (reference sequence). This CDR3 comprises 14 residues. The CDR3 spells CASSIALGLAGGFF. For the CDR3, the DNA is TGTGCCAGCAGCATTGCGCTGGGACTAGCGGGTGGGTTCTTC.

DNA for the CDR3: TGTGCCAGCAGCCAAAACGGACTAGCGGGGGTGATAGCCAAAAACATTCAGTACTTC. Protein product: CASSQNGLAGVIAKNIQYF. The chain carries TRBV11-2 and TRBJ2-4; 13 nucleotides line up with TRBD2. The CDR3 is 19 amino acids. Germline CDR1 is SGHAT and CDR2 is FQNNGV. The junction had 10 bases not matched to a gene; V was cut back by 5 bases and J by 0 bases.

This chain uses TRBV18 with TRBJ2-5; 8 bases match TRBD1. The tail of the sequence fits TRBJ2-7 better, so the J call may be wrong. Germline lookup yields CDR1 KGHSH and CDR2 LQKENI. This CDR3 is built from 16 residues. The CDR3 loop reads CASSPTPGQDPYEQYF. CDR3 coding DNA: TGTGCCAGCTCACCCACCCCGGGACAGGACCCCTACGAGCAGTACTTC.

This sequence joins TRBV15 and TRBJ2-5; D call uncertain. V was shortened by 0 bases and J by 5 bases, with 1 base between the two germline ends. CDR1 is LNHNV, CDR2 YYDKDF, per germline (reference sequence). The CDR3 runs to 11 residues. In nucleotides, the CDR3 is TGTGCCACCAGCAGAGAGGAGACCCAGTACTTC. Protein: CATSREETQYF. Variable domain in full (rest from reference TRBV15 and TRBJ2-5): DAMVIQNPRYQVTQFGKPVTLSCSQTLNHNVMYWYQQKSSQAPKLLFHYYDKDFNNEADTPDNFQSRRPNTSFCFLDIRSPGLGDTAMYLCATSREETQYFGPGTRLLVL.

This chain uses TRBV11-2 with TRBJ2-6; D is unresolved. V was shortened by 1 base and J by 4 bases, with 11 bases between the two germline ends. In germline, CDR1 is SGHAT, CDR2 FQNNGV. This CDR3 contains 16 residues. The CDR3 region is CASSLGRLGGANVLTF. CDR3 DNA: TGTGCCAGCAGCTTAGGACGGCTAGGGGGGGCCAACGTCCTGACTTTC. The entire variable domain, with the rest obtained from reference TRBV11-2 and TRBJ2-6, is as follows: EAGVAQSPRYKIIEKRQSVAFWCNPISGHATLYWYQQILGQGPKLLIQFQNNGVVDDSQLPKDRFSAERLKGVDSTLKIQPAKLEDSAVYLCASSLGRLGGANVLTFGAGSRLTVL.

The chain is built from TRBV5-1 and TRBJ2-1; 10 nucleotides align to TRBD1. The CDR3 loop spans 15 amino acids. With 2 bases clipped from V and 6 bases from J, the junction kept 5 bases outside the gene matches. CDR1 SGHRS and CDR2 YFSETQ come from the germline V gene. CDR3 coding DNA: TGCGCCAGCAGCTTAGGACAGGGGGAAAGCAATGAGCAGTTCTTC. It specifies CASSLGQGESNEQFF.

J is TRBJ1-1 and V is TRBV5-6; 7 bases fit TRBD1. The V segment lost 0 bases and the J segment 0 bases; nucleotides outside the gene matches: 2. The V gene's germline CDR1 is SGHDT and CDR2 YYEEEE. The CDR3 has 15 amino acids. The CDR3 coding sequence is TGTGCCAGCAGCTTGGTAGGGACAGTGAACACTGAAGCTTTCTTT. Translation: CASSLVGTVNTEAFF. Complete variable domain (other parts from reference TRBV5-6 and TRBJ1-1): DAGVTQSPTHLIKTRGQQVTLRCSPKSGHDTVSWYQQALGQGPQFIFQYYEEEERQRGNFPDRFSGHQFPNYSSELNVNALLLGDSALYLCASSLVGTVNTEAFFGQGTRLTVV.

The CDR3 region has the DNA TGCGCCAGCAGCCAAGAGGGGTGGGGACAGGGGAATGGGAACGAGCAGTACTTC. Translating gives CASSQEGWGQGNGNEQYF. The gene calls are TRBV4-3 and TRBJ2-7; 10 bases line up with TRBD1. The CDR3 is 18 amino acids. The ends lost 0 bases at V and 5 bases at J; junction bases unmatched: 13. Germline V gives CDR1 LGHNA, CDR2 YSLEER.